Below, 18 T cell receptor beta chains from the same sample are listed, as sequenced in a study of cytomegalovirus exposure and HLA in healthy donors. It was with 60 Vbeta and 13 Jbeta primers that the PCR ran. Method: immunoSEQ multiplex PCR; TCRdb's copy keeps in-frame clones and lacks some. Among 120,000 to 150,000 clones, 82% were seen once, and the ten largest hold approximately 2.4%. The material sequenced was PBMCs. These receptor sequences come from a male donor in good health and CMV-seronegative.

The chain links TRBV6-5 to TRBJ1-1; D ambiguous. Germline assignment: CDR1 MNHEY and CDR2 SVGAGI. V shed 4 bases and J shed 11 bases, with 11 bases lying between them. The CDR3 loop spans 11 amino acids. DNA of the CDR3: TGTGCCAGCAGTTTCGGAGGAGGGGCTTTCTTT. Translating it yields CASSFGGGAFF.

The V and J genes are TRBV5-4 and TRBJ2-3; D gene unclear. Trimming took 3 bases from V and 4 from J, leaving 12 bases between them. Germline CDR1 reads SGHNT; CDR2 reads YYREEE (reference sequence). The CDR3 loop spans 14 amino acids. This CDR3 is CASSYPGSPDTQYF. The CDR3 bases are TGTGCCAGCAGCTACCCCGGGTCTCCAGATACGCAGTATTTT.

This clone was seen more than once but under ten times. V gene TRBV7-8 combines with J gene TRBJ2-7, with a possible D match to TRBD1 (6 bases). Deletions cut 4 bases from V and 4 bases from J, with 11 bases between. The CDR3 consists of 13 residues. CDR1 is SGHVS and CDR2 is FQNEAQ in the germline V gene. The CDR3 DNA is TGTGCCAGCAGCTCAGTGGGGGCTTACGAGCAGTACTTC. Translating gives CASSSVGAYEQYF.

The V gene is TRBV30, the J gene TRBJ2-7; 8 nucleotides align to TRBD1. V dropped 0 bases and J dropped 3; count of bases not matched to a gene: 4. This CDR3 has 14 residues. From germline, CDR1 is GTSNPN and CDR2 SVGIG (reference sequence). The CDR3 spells CAWSVQGEHYEQYF. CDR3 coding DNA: TGTGCCTGGAGTGTACAGGGGGAACACTACGAGCAGTACTTC.

The chain's CDR3 is CASRSPGLAQETQYF. The DNA for the CDR3 is TGTGCCAGCAGGTCTCCGGGACTAGCGCAAGAGACCCAGTACTTC. The chain has TRBV6-6 and TRBJ2-5; the match to TRBD2 covers 10 bases. Per germline, CDR1 MNHNY and CDR2 SVGAGI (reference sequence). This CDR3 region has 15 residues. Trimming cost V 6 bases and J 2 bases; bases outside gene matches: 6.

DNA for the CDR3: TGTGCCAGCTCACTAAACCGTGGCAGGGAGGCTTCACCCCTCCACTTT. Its protein is CASSLNRGREASPLHF. The chain employs TRBV18 and TRBJ1-6, with D tentatively TRBD1 (5 bases). Trimming pared 4 bases from V and 9 bases from J, leaving 19 bases between. The CDR3 totals 16 residues. Germline-derived CDR1 and CDR2 are KGHSH and LQKENI.

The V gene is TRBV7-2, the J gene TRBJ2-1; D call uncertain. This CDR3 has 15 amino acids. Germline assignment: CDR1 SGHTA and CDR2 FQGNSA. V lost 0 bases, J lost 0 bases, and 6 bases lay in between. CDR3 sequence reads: CASSLASSSYNEQFF. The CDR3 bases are TGTGCCAGCAGCTTAGCCTCTAGCTCCTACAATGAGCAGTTCTTC.

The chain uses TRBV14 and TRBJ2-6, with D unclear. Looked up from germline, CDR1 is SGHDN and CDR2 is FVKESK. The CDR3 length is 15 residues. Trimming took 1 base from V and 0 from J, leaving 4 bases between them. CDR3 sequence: CASSQVDSGANVLTF. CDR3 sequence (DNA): TGTGCCAGCAGCCAAGTAGACTCTGGGGCCAACGTCCTGACTTTC.

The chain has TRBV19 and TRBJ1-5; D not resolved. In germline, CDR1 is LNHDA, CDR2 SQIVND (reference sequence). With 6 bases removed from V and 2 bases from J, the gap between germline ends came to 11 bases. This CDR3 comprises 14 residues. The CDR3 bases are TGTGCCAGTAGCCAAGTAGCGGGCAATCAGCCCCAGCATTTT. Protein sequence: CASSQVAGNQPQHF.

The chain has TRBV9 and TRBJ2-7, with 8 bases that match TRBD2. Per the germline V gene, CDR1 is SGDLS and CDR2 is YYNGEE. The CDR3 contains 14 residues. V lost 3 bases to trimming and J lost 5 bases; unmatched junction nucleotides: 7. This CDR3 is CASSAAGTRDEQYF. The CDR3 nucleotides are TGTGCCAGCAGCGCCGCCGGGACTAGAGACGAGCAGTACTTC.

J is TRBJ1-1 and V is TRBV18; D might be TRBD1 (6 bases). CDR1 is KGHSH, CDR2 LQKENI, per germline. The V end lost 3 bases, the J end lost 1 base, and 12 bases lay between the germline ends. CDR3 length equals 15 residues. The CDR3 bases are TGTGCCAGCTCACCTCGGAACAGGGAGAACACTGAAGCTTTCTTT. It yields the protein CASSPRNRENTEAFF.

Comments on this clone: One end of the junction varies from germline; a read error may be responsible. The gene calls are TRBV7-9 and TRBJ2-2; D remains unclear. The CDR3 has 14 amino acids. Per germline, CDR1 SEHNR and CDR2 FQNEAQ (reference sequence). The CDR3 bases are TGTTCCAGCAGCTTTAACAGGAACACCGGGGAGCTGTTTTTT. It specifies CSSSFNRNTGELFF.

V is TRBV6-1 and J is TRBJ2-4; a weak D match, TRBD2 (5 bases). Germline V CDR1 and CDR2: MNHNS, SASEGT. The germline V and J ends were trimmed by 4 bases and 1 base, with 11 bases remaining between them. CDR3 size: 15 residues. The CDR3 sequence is CASSGDSVAKNIQYF. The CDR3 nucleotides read TGTGCCAGCAGTGGCGATAGCGTGGCCAAAAACATTCAGTACTTC.

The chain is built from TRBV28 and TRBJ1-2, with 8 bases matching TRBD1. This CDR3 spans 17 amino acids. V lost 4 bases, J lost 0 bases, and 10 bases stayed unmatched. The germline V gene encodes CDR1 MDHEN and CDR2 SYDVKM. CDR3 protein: CASSSRTGTQANYGYTF. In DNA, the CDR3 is TGTGCCAGCAGTTCACGGACAGGGACTCAAGCTAACTATGGCTACACCTTC.

The CDR3 loop is CASSLGLAGGPGELFF. In nucleotides, the CDR3 is TGTGCCAGCTCCCTGGGGCTAGCGGGAGGGCCCGGGGAGCTGTTTTTT. The chain combines TRBV2 with TRBJ2-2, with 12 bases lining up with TRBD2. The CDR3 is 16 residues long. Germline assignment: CDR1 SNHLY and CDR2 FYNNEI. Trimming at V came to 8 bases and at J to 6 bases, leaving 10 bases not matched to a gene.

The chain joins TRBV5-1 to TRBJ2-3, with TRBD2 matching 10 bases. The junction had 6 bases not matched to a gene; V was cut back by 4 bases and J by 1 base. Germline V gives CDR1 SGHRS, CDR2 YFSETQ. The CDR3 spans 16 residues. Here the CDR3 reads CASSPVGTSGTDTQYF. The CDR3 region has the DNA TGCGCCAGCAGCCCCGTGGGGACTAGCGGCACAGATACGCAGTATTTT.

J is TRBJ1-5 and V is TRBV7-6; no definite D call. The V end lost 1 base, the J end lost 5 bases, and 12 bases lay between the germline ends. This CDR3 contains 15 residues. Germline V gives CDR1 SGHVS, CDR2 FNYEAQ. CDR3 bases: TGTGCCAGCAGCTTAGTAGGTCCTCGGGATCAGCCCCAGCATTTT. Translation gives CASSLVGPRDQPQHF.

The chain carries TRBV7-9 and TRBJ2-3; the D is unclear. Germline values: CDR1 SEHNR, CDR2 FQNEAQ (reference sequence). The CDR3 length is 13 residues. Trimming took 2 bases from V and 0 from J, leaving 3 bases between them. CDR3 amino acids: CASSLYSTDTQYF. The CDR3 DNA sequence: TGTGCCAGCAGCTTATATAGCACAGATACGCAGTATTTT.